A selection of T cell receptor beta chains follows, all from one sample in a study of blood T cell repertoires in COVID-19. Repertoires were generated with immunoSEQ multiplex PCR, while TCRdb's copy carries only in-frame clones and drops some. Among roughly 100,000 clones, roughly 81% were seen once, and the ten largest hold under 5.5%. The sample taken for sequencing was peripheral blood. The receptors were gathered from a man older than 75 with COVID-19, enrolled during active disease. Both conserved end residues are part of each CDR3. The D gene is left open where the match is weak. Only some rows state a clone size, as once, few, many or a class for expanded clones.

>-|TRBJ2-3|TRBV28|TRBD2
CASSVSYRREARTDTQYF
TGTGCCAGCAGTGTATCCTATCGGCGGGAGGCGCGCACAGATACGCAGTATTTT
>once|TRBJ2-2|TRBV28|TRBD2
CATARSGRLTGELFF
TGTGCCACCGCTCGAAGCGGGAGATTAACCGGGGAGCTGTTTTTT
>few|TRBJ1-5|TRBV5-1|-
CASSPDGGGSNQPQHF
TGCGCCAGCAGCCCGGATGGGGGGGGGAGCAATCAGCCCCAGCATTTT
>-|TRBJ1-1|TRBV7-8|TRBD1
CASSLVRGRNTEAFF
TGTGCCAGCAGCTTAGTCAGGGGGCGTAACACTGAAGCTTTCTTT
>-|TRBJ2-3|TRBV6-6|TRBD2
CASSYSLAGGRDTQYF
TGTGCCAGCAGTTACTCCCTAGCGGGAGGCAGAGATACGCAGTATTTT
>-|TRBJ2-7|TRBV15|TRBD2
CATSRLGLAGAEEQYF
TGTGCCACCAGCAGGTTAGGGCTAGCGGGAGCCGAGGAGCAGTACTTC
>-|TRBJ1-2|TRBV7-9|TRBD1
CASSSITGVLNYGYTF
TGTGCCAGCAGCTCGATAACAGGGGTTCTCAACTATGGCTACACCTTC
>-|TRBJ2-2|TRBV7-2|-
CASSPRTPPGELFF
TGTGCCAGCAGCCCCCGAACTCCTCCCGGGGAGCTGTTTTTT
>-|TRBJ1-6|TRBV2|TRBD1
CASSEAGTGVTRHSPLHF
TGTGCCAGCAGTGAAGCCGGGACAGGGGTCACAAGACATTCACCCCTCCACTTT
>once|TRBJ2-1|TRBV12-3/TRBV12-4|TRBD2
CASSSTSVRGFF
TGTGCCAGCAGTTCGACTAGCGTCAGGGGGTTCTTC
>once|TRBJ2-1|TRBV11-3|-
CASSEGRGSYNEQFF
TGTGCCAGCAGCGAAGGACGGGGCTCCTACAATGAGCAGTTCTTC
>-|TRBJ2-3|TRBV28|TRBD2
CASKGLVQATQYF
TGTGCCAGCAAGGGACTAGTACAAGCTACGCAGTATTTT
>-|TRBJ1-2|TRBV11-2|-
CASSHGANYGYTF
TGTGCCAGCAGTCATGGGGCAAACTATGGCTACACCTTC
>-|TRBJ1-6|TRBV19|TRBD1
CASSISWDRGSPLHF
TGTGCCAGTAGTATAAGTTGGGACAGAGGATCACCCCTCCACTTT
>-|TRBJ1-3|TRBV6-1|TRBD1
CASSERTGSGGNTIYF
TGTGCCAGCAGTGAAAGGACAGGGAGTGGTGGAAACACCATATATTTT
>few|TRBJ2-4|TRBV3-1/TRBV3-2|TRBD1
CASSLLAGTGGLRSNIQYF
TGTGCCAGCAGCCTCTTAGCAGGGACAGGGGGTCTTAGGAGCAACATTCAGTACTTC
>-|TRBJ1-5|TRBV2|-
CASSEVRQFNQPQHF
TGTGCCAGCAGTGAAGTCCGACAGTTCAATCAGCCCCAGCATTTT
>-|TRBJ2-2|TRBV10-1|-
CASSERRETGELFF
TGCGCCAGCAGTGAAAGGAGGGAGACCGGGGAGCTGTTTTTT
>-|TRBJ1-2|TRBV29-1|-
CSVEDQQTGYGYTF
TGCAGCGTTGAAGATCAACAGACGGGGTATGGCTACACCTTC
>-|TRBJ1-5|TRBV7-8|TRBD1
CASSLATGSGQPQHF
TGTGCCAGCAGCTTAGCGACAGGGAGCGGTCAGCCCCAGCATTTT
>once|TRBJ2-3|TRBV4-3|TRBD1
CASSQEGTGRGDTQYF
TGCGCCAGCAGCCAAGAGGGGACAGGACGCGGGGATACGCAGTATTTT
>-|TRBJ2-7|TRBV5-6|TRBD1
CASSSPGQGFYEQYF
TGTGCCAGCAGCTCACCGGGACAGGGCTTCTACGAGCAGTACTTC
>-|TRBJ1-5|TRBV7-8|-
CASSLGTAFYSNQPQHF
TGTGCCAGCAGCTTAGGGACAGCGTTTTATAGCAATCAGCCCCAGCATTTT
>-|TRBJ2-4|TRBV3-1/TRBV3-2|TRBD1
CASSQRGTGSFGQYF
TGTGCCAGCAGCCAACGCGGGACAGGGAGCTTTGGACAGTACTTC
>-|TRBJ1-6|TRBV9|-
CASSTQQGLVGPLHF
TGTGCCAGCAGCACCCAACAGGGCTTGGTGGGTCCCCTCCACTTT
>-|TRBJ2-1|TRBV11-3|TRBD2
CASRLGGAGDNEQFF
TGTGCCAGCAGACTCGGGGGGGCAGGGGACAATGAGCAGTTCTTC
>-|TRBJ1-2|TRBV5-4|TRBD1
CASSLASTGGYGYTF
TGTGCCAGCAGCTTGGCATCGACAGGGGGGTATGGCTACACCTTC
>-|TRBJ1-2|TRBV18|-
CASSPGQRGYTF
TGTGCCAGCTCACCCGGACAGAGGGGCTACACCTTC
>-|TRBJ2-5|TRBV18|TRBD2
CASSRGTSGAETQYF
TGTGCCAGCTCAAGAGGGACTAGCGGGGCGGAGACCCAGTACTTC
>-|TRBJ2-4|TRBV29-1|-
CSGENGDIQYF
TGCAGCGGGGAGAATGGGGACATTCAGTACTTC
>-|TRBJ2-6|TRBV10-3|TRBD2
CAISLAGEAAGANVLTF
TGTGCCATCAGTCTAGCGGGAGAAGCTGCTGGGGCCAACGTCCTGACTTTC
>-|TRBJ2-1|TRBV7-8|TRBD2
CASSSAPTSAESSYNEQFF
TGTGCCAGCAGCTCGGCTCCTACTAGCGCTGAAAGCTCCTACAATGAGCAGTTCTTC
>-|TRBJ2-3|TRBV5-8|TRBD1
CASSPGQGSTDTQYF
TGTGCCAGCAGCCCGGGACAGGGTAGCACAGATACGCAGTATTTT
>few|TRBJ1-5|TRBV2|TRBD1
CASSLDRGSNQPQHF
TGTGCCAGCAGTCTGGACAGGGGCAGCAATCAGCCCCAGCATTTT
>once|TRBJ2-3|TRBV5-5|-
CASSLPGSTDTQYF
TGTGCCAGCAGCTTGCCAGGGAGCACAGATACGCAGTATTTT
>-|TRBJ2-7|TRBV7-9|-
CASSLESGGIEWYF
TGTGCCAGCAGCTTAGAGTCAGGCGGGATAGAGTGGTACTTC
>-|TRBJ2-1|TRBV2|TRBD2
CASSALGLAVGDEQFF
TGTGCCAGCAGTGCTCTAGGACTAGCGGTCGGGGATGAGCAGTTCTTC
>-|TRBJ2-7|TRBV14|TRBD2
CASSQGWRGARYEQYF
TGTGCCAGCAGCCAAGGATGGCGGGGGGCGAGGTACGAGCAGTACTTC
>-|TRBJ1-2|TRBV30|-
CAWKPRPTARYTF
TGTGCCTGGAAGCCAAGGCCGACCGCCAGGTACACCTTC
>-|TRBJ1-6|TRBV27|-
CASRISTGSSYNSPLHF
TGTGCCAGCAGGATAAGTACAGGGAGCTCCTATAATTCACCCCTCCACTTT
>-|TRBJ2-2|TRBV13|TRBD1
CASSLVWTGNTGELFF
TGTGCCAGCAGCTTAGTCTGGACAGGGAACACCGGGGAGCTGTTTTTT
>-|TRBJ2-7|TRBV4-1|-
CASSQGGGNYEQYF
TGCGCCAGCAGCCAAGGAGGAGGGAACTACGAGCAGTACTTC
>-|TRBJ2-7|TRBV7-8|TRBD2
CASSTLAGGYEQYF
TGTGCCAGCAGCACGCTAGCGGGGGGGTACGAGCAGTACTTC
>-|TRBJ2-7|TRBV25-1|TRBD1
CASSEWDRAYEQYF
TGTGCCAGCAGTGAATGGGACAGAGCCTACGAGCAGTACTTC
>-|TRBJ2-5|TRBV6-4|-
CASSAEPGQETQYF
TGTGCCAGCAGTGCGGAACCGGGCCAAGAGACCCAGTACTTC
>-|TRBJ1-5|TRBV19|TRBD1
CASTAGTGHQPQHF
TGTGCCAGTACTGCCGGGACAGGGCATCAGCCCCAGCATTTT
>-|TRBJ2-1|TRBV4-1|TRBD2
CASSLAGGYNEQFF
TGCGCCAGCAGTCTAGCGGGAGGCTACAATGAGCAGTTCTTC
>few|TRBJ2-7|TRBV7-3|TRBD1
CASSLAPGQGYEQYF
TGTGCCAGCAGCTTGGCCCCGGGACAGGGCTACGAGCAGTACTTC
>-|TRBJ2-3|TRBV9|-
CASSLPLEDTQYF
TGTGCCAGCAGCCTTCCCCTGGAGGATACGCAGTATTTT
>once|TRBJ2-1|TRBV11-1|-
CASSPLRSSYNEQFF
TGTGCCAGCAGCCCCCTGCGGAGCTCCTACAATGAGCAGTTCTTC
>-|TRBJ2-5|TRBV2|TRBD1
CASSEAHWGRGLGETQYF
TGTGCCAGCAGTGAAGCGCACTGGGGCAGGGGGCTGGGGGAGACCCAGTACTTC
>-|TRBJ1-5|TRBV9|-
CASSVGESQPQHF
TGTGCCAGCAGCGTAGGCGAGAGTCAGCCCCAGCATTTT
>-|TRBJ2-7|TRBV10-3|-
CAISDNRQASYEQYF
TGTGCCATCAGTGATAATCGGCAGGCCTCCTACGAGCAGTACTTC
>once|TRBJ1-2|TRBV11-2|TRBD1
CASSLIQGASYGYTF
TGTGCCAGCAGCTTGATACAGGGGGCGAGCTATGGCTACACCTTC